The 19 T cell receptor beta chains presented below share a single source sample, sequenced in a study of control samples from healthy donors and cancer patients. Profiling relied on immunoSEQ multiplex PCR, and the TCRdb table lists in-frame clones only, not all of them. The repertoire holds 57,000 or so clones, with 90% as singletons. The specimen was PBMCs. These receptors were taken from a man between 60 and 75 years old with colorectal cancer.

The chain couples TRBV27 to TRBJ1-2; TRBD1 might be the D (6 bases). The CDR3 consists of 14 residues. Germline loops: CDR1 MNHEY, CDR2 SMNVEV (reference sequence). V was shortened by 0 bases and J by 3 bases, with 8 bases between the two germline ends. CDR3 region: CASSLSWTDYGYTF. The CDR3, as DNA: TGTGCCAGCAGTTTATCCTGGACAGACTATGGCTACACCTTC.

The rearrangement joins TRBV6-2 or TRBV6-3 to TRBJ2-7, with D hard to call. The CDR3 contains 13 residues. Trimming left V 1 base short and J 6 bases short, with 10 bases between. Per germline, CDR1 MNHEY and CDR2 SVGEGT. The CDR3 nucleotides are TGTGCCAGCAGTTACTGGGAAGGCCGCGAGCAGTACTTC. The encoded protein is CASSYWEGREQYF.

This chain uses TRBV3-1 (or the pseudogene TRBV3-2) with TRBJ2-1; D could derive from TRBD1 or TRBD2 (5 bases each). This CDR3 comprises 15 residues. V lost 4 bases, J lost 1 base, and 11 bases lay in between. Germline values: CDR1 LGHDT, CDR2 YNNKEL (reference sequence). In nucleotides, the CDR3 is TGTGCCAGCAGCCCGAGATGGGGGTCCTACAATGAGCAGTTCTTC. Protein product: CASSPRWGSYNEQFF.

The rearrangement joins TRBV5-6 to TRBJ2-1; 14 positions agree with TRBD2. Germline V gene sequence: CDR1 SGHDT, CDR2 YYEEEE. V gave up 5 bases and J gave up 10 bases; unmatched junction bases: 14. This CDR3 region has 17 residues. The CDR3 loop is CASSSGLAGGPDGEQFF. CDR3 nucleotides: TGTGCCAGCAGTTCTGGACTAGCGGGGGGCCCCGACGGGGAGCAGTTCTTC.

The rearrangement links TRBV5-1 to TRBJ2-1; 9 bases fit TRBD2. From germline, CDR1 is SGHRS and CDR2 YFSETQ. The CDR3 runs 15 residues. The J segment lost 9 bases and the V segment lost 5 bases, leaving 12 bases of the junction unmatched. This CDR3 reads CASRGSGGSGGEQFF. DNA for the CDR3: TGCGCCAGCAGGGGTAGCGGGGGATCCGGGGGTGAGCAGTTCTTC.

The CDR3 spells CASSPTGLNTEAFF. The CDR3 DNA reads as TGTGCCAGCAGTCCGACAGGCTTGAACACTGAAGCTTTCTTT. This rearrangement joins TRBV27 to TRBJ1-1; the D gene is possibly TRBD1 (6 bases). Trimming took off 5 bases at V and 0 bases at J, with 10 bases between the two ends. Germline loops: CDR1 MNHEY, CDR2 SMNVEV (reference sequence). The length of the CDR3 is 14 residues.

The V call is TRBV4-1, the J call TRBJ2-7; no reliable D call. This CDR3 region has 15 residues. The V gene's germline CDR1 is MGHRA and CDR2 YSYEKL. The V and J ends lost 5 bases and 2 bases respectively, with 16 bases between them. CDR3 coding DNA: TGCGCCAGCAGCTACAGCATAGTTTCCCCCTACGAGCAGTACTTC. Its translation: CASSYSIVSPYEQYF.

Here the CDR3 reads CASKHAGRSSYNEQFF. DNA of the CDR3: TGTGCCAGTAAACATGCAGGGCGTTCCTCCTACAATGAGCAGTTCTTC. This chain connects TRBV19 to TRBJ2-1, with D perhaps matching TRBD1 (5 bases). The CDR3 runs 16 residues. CDR1 is LNHDA, CDR2 SQIVND, per germline (reference sequence). The V and J ends lost 7 bases and 0 bases respectively, with 16 bases between them.

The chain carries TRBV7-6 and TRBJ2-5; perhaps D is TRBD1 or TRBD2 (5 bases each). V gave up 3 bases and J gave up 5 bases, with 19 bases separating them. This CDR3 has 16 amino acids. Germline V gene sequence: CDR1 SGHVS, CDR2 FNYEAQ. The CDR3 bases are TGTGCCAGCAGCTTGAATCAGGGACGATATGGGGAGACCCAGTACTTC. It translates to CASSLNQGRYGETQYF.

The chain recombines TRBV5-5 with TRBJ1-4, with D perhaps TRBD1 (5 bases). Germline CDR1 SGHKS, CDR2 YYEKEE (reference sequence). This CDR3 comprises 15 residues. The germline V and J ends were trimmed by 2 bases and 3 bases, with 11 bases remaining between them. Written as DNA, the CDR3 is TGTGCCAGCAGCTTTGGGGCAGGGCCTAATGAAAAACTGTTTTTT. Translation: CASSFGAGPNEKLFF.

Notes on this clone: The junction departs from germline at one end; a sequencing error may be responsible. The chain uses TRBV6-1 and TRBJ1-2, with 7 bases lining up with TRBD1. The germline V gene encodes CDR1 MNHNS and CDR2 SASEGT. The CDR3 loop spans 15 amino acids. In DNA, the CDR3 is TGTGCCAGCAGCGAAGCACCGACAGGGCGTAATGGCTACACCTTC. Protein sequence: CASSEAPTGRNGYTF.

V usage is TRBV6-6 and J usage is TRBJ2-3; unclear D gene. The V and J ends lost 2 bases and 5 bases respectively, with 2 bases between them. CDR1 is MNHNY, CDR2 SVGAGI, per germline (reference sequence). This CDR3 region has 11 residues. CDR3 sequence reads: CASSYGDTQYF. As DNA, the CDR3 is TGTGCCAGCAGTTACGGAGATACGCAGTATTTT.

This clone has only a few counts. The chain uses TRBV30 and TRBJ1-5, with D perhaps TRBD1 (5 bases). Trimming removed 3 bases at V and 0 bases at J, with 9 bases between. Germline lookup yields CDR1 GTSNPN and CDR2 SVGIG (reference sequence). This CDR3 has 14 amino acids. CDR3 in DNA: TGTGCCTGGAGCGCTGGGGCTAGCAATCAGCCCCAGCATTTT. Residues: CAWSAGASNQPQHF.

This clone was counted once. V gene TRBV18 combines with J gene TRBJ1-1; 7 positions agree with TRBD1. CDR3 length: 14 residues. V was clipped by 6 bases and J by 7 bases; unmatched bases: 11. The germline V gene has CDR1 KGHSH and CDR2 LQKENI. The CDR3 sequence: CASSPRGQDHEAFF. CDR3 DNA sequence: TGTGCCAGCTCCCCTCGAGGACAGGACCATGAAGCTTTCTTT.

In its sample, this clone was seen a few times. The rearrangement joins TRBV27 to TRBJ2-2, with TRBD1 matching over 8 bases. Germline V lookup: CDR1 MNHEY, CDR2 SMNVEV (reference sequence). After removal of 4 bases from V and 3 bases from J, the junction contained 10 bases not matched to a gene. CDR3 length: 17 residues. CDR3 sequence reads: CASSSPAQGAYTGELFF. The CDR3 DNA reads TGTGCCAGCAGTTCCCCCGCCCAGGGGGCCTACACCGGGGAGCTGTTTTTT.

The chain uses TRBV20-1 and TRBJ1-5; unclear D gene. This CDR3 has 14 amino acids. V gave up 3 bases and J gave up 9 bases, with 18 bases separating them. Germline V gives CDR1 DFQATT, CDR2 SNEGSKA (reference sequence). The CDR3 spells CSASSFSRVRPQHF. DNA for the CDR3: TGCAGTGCTAGTTCTTTTAGTCGAGTTCGGCCCCAGCATTTT.

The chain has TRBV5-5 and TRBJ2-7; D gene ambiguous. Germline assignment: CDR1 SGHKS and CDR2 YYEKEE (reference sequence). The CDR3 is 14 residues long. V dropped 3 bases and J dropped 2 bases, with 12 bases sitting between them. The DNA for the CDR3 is TGTGCCAGCAGCTCCCCTTTCCTGACCTACGAGCAGTACTTC. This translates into CASSSPFLTYEQYF.

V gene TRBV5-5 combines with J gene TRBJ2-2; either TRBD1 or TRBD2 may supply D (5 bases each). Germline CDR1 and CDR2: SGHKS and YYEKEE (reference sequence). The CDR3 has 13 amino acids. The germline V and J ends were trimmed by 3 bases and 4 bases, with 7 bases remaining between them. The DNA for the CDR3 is TGTGCCAGCAGCTCGGGACCCACCGGGGAGCTGTTTTTT. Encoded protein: CASSSGPTGELFF.

The CDR3 coding sequence is TGTGCCAGCAGCTCCATAAGCACAGATACGCAGTATTTT. Protein product: CASSSISTDTQYF. The rearrangement links TRBV27 to TRBJ2-3; D call uncertain. Germline V gene data show CDR1 as MNHEY and CDR2 as SMNVEV (reference sequence). This CDR3 has 13 residues. Trimming stripped 6 bases from V and 0 bases from J, with 7 bases between.